A single sample is the source of the 3 T cell receptor beta chains below, sequenced in a study of T cell repertoires in cytomegalovirus infection. MiXCR was run by TCRdb on the reads, yielding one entry per CDR3 protein. The data show approximately 1,000,000 distinct CDR3 sequences, approximately 30% seen once. Their antigens remain unidentified. Here the sequenced sample was cultured CD8+ T cells from PBMCs, taken from culture after CMV antigen stimulation. The receptor set was obtained from a human donor in good health (CMV status not recorded). Some clones in this sample may be carry-over from other donors' samples.

V usage is TRBV10-3 and J usage is TRBJ1-2, with TRBD1 matching over 8 bases. Looked up from germline, CDR1 is ENHRY and CDR2 is SYGVKD. V was clipped by 8 bases and J by 14 bases; unmatched bases: 19. The length of the CDR3 is 14 residues. The CDR3, as DNA: TGTGCCATCTCGGAGGGGAGACAGGGGTACTTATGGACCTTC. It translates to CAISEGRQGYLWTF.

This clonotype came up a few times. This chain links TRBV12-3 or TRBV12-4 with TRBJ1-1, with 10 bases fitting TRBD1. The CDR3 sequence is 13 residues long. Trimming cost V 8 bases and J 4 bases; bases outside gene matches: 4. The DNA for the CDR3 is TGTGCCAGCGTGGACAGGGGGATCACTGAAGCTTTCTTT. Amino acid sequence: CASVDRGITEAFF.

The chain uses TRBV9 and TRBJ2-2, with 7 nucleotides matching TRBD1. The CDR3 extends over 16 amino acids. Germline assignment: CDR1 SGDLS and CDR2 YYNGEE. V was pared by 0 bases and J by 7 bases, with 9 bases of the junction left unmatched. CDR3 protein: CASSVAPTGKDGELFF. The CDR3 region has the DNA TGTGCCAGCAGCGTAGCTCCGACAGGGAAAGACGGGGAGCTGTTTTTT.